The following is a T cell receptor (beta chain) sequence with its context. This entry comes from a study of blood T cell repertoires in COVID-19. At the level of the study: COVID-19 samples collected from the United States, Italy and Spain covered acute and convalescent phases. Sources were T cells, B-cell-depleted T cells, or PBMCs; the material itself was cDNA or gDNA.

In the authors' workflow: Amplified reference gene primers provided the basis for estimating nucleated cell counts. Sequenced by immunoSEQ multiplex PCR; TCRdb stores in-frame clones only, minus some. The V and J calls and clone size come from that table; D and trimming were worked out from the DNA. The sample has fewer than 75,000 clones, about nine tenths seen once; the top ten hold around 7.9%. Deletions cut 5 bases from V and 1 base from J, with 8 bases between. The CDR3 spans 13 residues. The germline gives CDR1 SGHTA, CDR2 FQGTGA. This chain uses TRBV7-3 with TRBJ1-2; TRBD1 is a possible D gene (6 bases). The specimen sequenced was peripheral blood. This TCR derives from a man in his forties or fifties with active COVID-19. The CDR3 DNA reads as TGTGCCAGCAGCCAGGACAGTAACTATGGCTACACCTTC. Translating it yields CASSQDSNYGYTF.